This T cell receptor beta chain is drawn from a study of Ad26.COV2.S vaccination and SARS-CoV-2 variants. Study as a whole: Intramuscularly, Ad26.COV2.S was given either once or twice, 56 days apart. General study results and limits: Comparability of non-spike TCR breadth was observed across vaccine and placebo recipients.

This table comes from immunoSEQ multiplex PCR, and its TCRdb copy is limited to in-frame clones, with some not included. The sample carries approximately 420,000 clones, roughly nine tenths recorded once. Treatment specified: some 19 received Ad26.COV2.S at low or high dose, single or two shots; about 5 received placebo; per-sample allocation not given. Vaccine and placebo recipients were sampled on day 63 after the first injection. A word on this clone: No antigen is known for it.

This specimen was peripheral blood, taken in a trial of Ad26.COV2.S vaccine versus placebo. This clonotype was obtained from a person aged 18 to 59 who received the Ad26.COV2.S COVID-19 vaccine or a placebo.

The CDR3 bases are TGTGCCAGCCGCCGGGACAGGGGCGGAAACACCATATATTTT. It yields the protein CASRRDRGGNTIYF. This chain connects TRBV19 to TRBJ1-3; 10 bases align to TRBD1. V dropped 9 bases and J dropped 4; count of bases not matched to a gene: 6. Per germline, CDR1 LNHDA and CDR2 SQIVND (reference sequence). CDR3 length: 14 amino acids.